These 14 T cell receptor beta chains share one sample of origin, sequenced in a study of T cell changes during pregnancy in multiple sclerosis. Sequencing used immunoSEQ multiplex PCR; TCRdb keeps in-frame clones, though not all of them. The profile shows roughly 100,000 clones, around 94% of them singletons. The sample consisted of peripheral blood, taken after pregnancy. Receptors originate from a female donor with multiple sclerosis, enrolled in a pregnancy study.

This clone was counted a few times. The chain employs TRBV7-2 and TRBJ2-3; D may be TRBD1 (6 bases). This CDR3 comprises 16 residues. In germline, CDR1 is SGHTA, CDR2 FQGNSA. Trimming pared 2 bases from V and 4 bases from J, leaving 16 bases between. CDR3 DNA sequence: TGTGCCAGCAGCTTAATTCCGGGACATCGGCCAGATACGCAGTATTTT. Amino acid sequence: CASSLIPGHRPDTQYF.

This chain connects TRBV5-1 to TRBJ1-1; TRBD1 matches at 9 bases. Germline V gene lookup returns CDR1 SGHRS and CDR2 YFSETQ. The ends lost 5 bases at V and 6 bases at J; junction bases unmatched: 2. This CDR3 is built from 12 residues. CDR3 in amino acids: CASRRTGAEAFF. In DNA form, the CDR3 reads TGCGCCAGCAGGCGGACAGGGGCTGAAGCTTTCTTT.

The chain is built from TRBV9 and TRBJ2-3; no clear D gene. V lost 6 bases to trimming and J lost 5 bases, with 13 bases between them. The CDR3 loop spans 13 amino acids. Germline V gene lookup returns CDR1 SGDLS and CDR2 YYNGEE. The CDR3: CASNWAVEDTQYF. The CDR3 coding sequence is TGTGCCAGCAATTGGGCAGTTGAAGATACGCAGTATTTT.

J is TRBJ1-2 and V is TRBV4-2; 10 bases are shared with TRBD1. CDR3 length: 17 amino acids. The germline V gene has CDR1 LGHNA and CDR2 YNFKEQ. V trimming: 2 bases; J trimming: 5 bases; junction bases outside the gene matches: 11. The CDR3 spells CASSQWGQGPEGYGYTF. The CDR3 nucleotides read TGTGCCAGCAGCCAATGGGGACAGGGGCCGGAAGGATATGGCTACACCTTC.

The CDR3 protein is CASSVKGVGTEAFF. CDR3 bases: TGTGCCAGTAGTGTAAAAGGGGTTGGCACTGAAGCTTTCTTT. The rearrangement joins TRBV19 to TRBJ1-1; a weak D match, TRBD1 (5 bases). Germline CDR1 is LNHDA and CDR2 is SQIVND (reference sequence). CDR3 length: 14 residues. Trimming took off 5 bases at V and 4 bases at J, with 14 bases between the two ends.

The V and J genes are TRBV12-5 and TRBJ2-3; TRBD2 agrees at 8 bases. This CDR3 is built from 15 residues. The V and J ends lost 1 base and 5 bases, in that order; junction bases with no gene match: 5. Germline V gene sequence: CDR1 LGHNT, CDR2 FRNRAP. The CDR3 sequence is CASGLGGRGGDTQYF. The CDR3, as DNA: TGTGCTAGTGGTTTGGGCGGCCGGGGGGGAGATACGCAGTATTTT.

The V gene is TRBV6-5, the J gene TRBJ2-7, with 8 bases fitting TRBD2. V lost 2 bases and J lost 3; bases outside the gene matches: 6. Germline V gene data show CDR1 as MNHEY and CDR2 as SVGAGI. CDR3 length: 15 residues. The CDR3 coding sequence is TGTGCCAGCAGTTACGAGAGCGGGGGAGGCTACGAGCAGTACTTC. Its protein product is CASSYESGGGYEQYF.

V and J are TRBV6-5 and TRBJ2-3; no clear D. The V gene's germline CDR1 is MNHEY and CDR2 SVGAGI. This CDR3 spans 13 amino acids. The V gene lost 7 bases and the J gene lost 1 base, with 9 bases spanning the gap. The CDR3 bases are TGTGCCAGCAATTTGTTAGGCACAGATACGCAGTATTTT. It yields the protein CASNLLGTDTQYF.

This chain links TRBV28 with TRBJ2-7, with TRBD1 identical over 8 bases. This CDR3 has 16 amino acids. The V gene's germline CDR1 is MDHEN and CDR2 SYDVKM. After removal of 5 bases from V and 6 bases from J, the junction contained 15 bases not matched to a gene. The CDR3 coding sequence is TGTGCCAGCAGTAACGACAGGGGCCGCTACGCCTCCGAGCAGTACTTC. Encoded protein: CASSNDRGRYASEQYF. Full variable domain (remainder filled in from reference TRBV28 and TRBJ2-7): DVKVTQSSRYLVKRTGEKVFLECVQDMDHENMFWYRQDPGLGLRLIYFSYDVKMKEKGDIPEGYSVSREKKERFSLILESASTNQTSMYLCASSNDRGRYASEQYFGPGTRLTVT.

CDR3 region: CASSFGMANQPQHF. The CDR3 DNA is TGTGCCAGCAGTTTCGGGATGGCAAATCAGCCCCAGCATTTT. The rearrangement links TRBV27 to TRBJ1-5, with D unclear. Trimming removed 3 bases at V and 4 bases at J, with 10 bases between. The CDR3 spans 14 residues. Germline V CDR1 and CDR2: MNHEY, SMNVEV (reference sequence).

The J gene is TRBJ1-1, the V gene TRBV13; 8 bases map to TRBD1. The CDR3 runs 16 residues. In germline, CDR1 is PRHDT, CDR2 FYEKMQ (reference sequence). The ends lost 5 bases at V and 4 bases at J; junction bases unmatched: 12. The CDR3: CASSANTQGVGTEAFF. CDR3 bases: TGTGCCAGCAGCGCCAATACACAGGGGGTGGGCACTGAAGCTTTCTTT.

The chain has TRBV5-1 and TRBJ2-5; 12 positions match TRBD1. V shed 4 bases, J shed 7 bases, and the junction held 8 bases outside the gene matches. The CDR3 runs 15 residues. Germline CDR1 SGHRS, CDR2 YFSETQ. The CDR3 nucleotides read TGCGCCAGCAGCCAGGGACAGGGGGCGCTAGGGACCCAGTACTTC. It yields the protein CASSQGQGALGTQYF. Drawing the rest from reference TRBV5-1 and TRBJ2-5, the complete variable domain is KAGVTQTPRYLIKTRGQQVTLSCSPISGHRSVSWYQQTPGQGLQFLFEYFSETQRNKGNFPGRFSGRQFSNSRSEMNVSTLELGDSALYLCASSQGQGALGTQYFGPGTRLLVL.

The chain has TRBV19 and TRBJ2-3; 8 bases align to TRBD2. Germline-derived CDR1 and CDR2 are LNHDA and SQIVND (reference sequence). This CDR3 contains 12 residues. The V and J ends lost 8 bases and 9 bases, in that order; junction bases with no gene match: 7. Written as DNA, the CDR3 is TGTGCCAGTCGCGCGGGGGGTATAACGCAGTATTTT. Protein product: CASRAGGITQYF.

The chain is built from TRBV5-1 and TRBJ2-3, with TRBD1 identical over 8 bases. The germline V gene encodes CDR1 SGHRS and CDR2 YFSETQ. This CDR3 is built from 17 residues. Trimming removed 0 bases from V and 4 bases from J; junction bases left unmatched: 10. For the CDR3, the DNA is TGCGCCAGCAGCTTGGCCCCCTCGCAGGGACAGGCAGATACGCAGTATTTT. Amino acids: CASSLAPSQGQADTQYF.